This T cell receptor (beta chain) derives from a study of blood T cell repertoires in COVID-19. Study background: Acute and convalescent COVID-19 specimens originated in the United States, Italy and Spain. T cells, B-cell-depleted T cells, or PBMCs supplied cDNA or gDNA.

Authors' analysis steps: Scientists estimated how many nucleated cells there were by amplifying reference gene primers. Libraries were prepared by immunoSEQ multiplex PCR; TCRdb keeps only in-frame clonotypes and omits some of them. Clone size and the V and J calls come from that table; the DNA yielded D and trimming. The sample lists some 220,000 clones; 75% to 85% were seen once. The Seattle patients joined while their infection was active and were tracked longitudinally afterward. CDR1 and CDR2 from the germline V gene are ENHRY and SYGVKD. The V gene end was trimmed by 3 bases and the J gene end by 0 bases; junction bases not matched to a gene: 7. The CDR3 length is 17 residues.

The sequenced sample consisted of peripheral blood. The V gene is TRBV10-3, the J gene TRBJ2-5, with 10 bases fitting TRBD1. The sequence was collected from a woman aged 70 to 79 with COVID-19, enrolled during active disease. The chain's CDR3 is CAISDPLGQGHQETQYF. In DNA form, the CDR3 reads TGTGCCATCAGTGATCCCCTGGGACAGGGGCACCAAGAGACCCAGTACTTC.